The present T cell receptor (beta chain) was sequenced within a study of shared clonotypes between healthy human individuals. DNA at about 190 ng, about 30,000 T cell genomes, went into sorted-subset replicate PCRs. Produced via immunoSEQ multiplex PCR; TCRdb's table is partial and in-frame only. The sample records about 1 million clones, about 80% being singletons. V lost 6 bases and J 2 bases, leaving 11 bases between the germline ends. This CDR3 comprises 13 residues. Germline loops: CDR1 MNHEY, CDR2 SMNVEV (reference sequence). This chain connects TRBV27 to TRBJ2-7; perhaps TRBD2 as D (6 bases). The receptor was derived from a man younger than 30 in good health. Some clones in this sample may be carry-over from other donors' samples. Sequencing input: memory CD4+ T cells from PBMCs. The subset: CD45RA-negative fraction. Here the CDR3 reads CASSLADTYEQYF. The CDR3 bases are TGTGCCAGCAGCTTAGCGGATACCTACGAGCAGTACTTC.